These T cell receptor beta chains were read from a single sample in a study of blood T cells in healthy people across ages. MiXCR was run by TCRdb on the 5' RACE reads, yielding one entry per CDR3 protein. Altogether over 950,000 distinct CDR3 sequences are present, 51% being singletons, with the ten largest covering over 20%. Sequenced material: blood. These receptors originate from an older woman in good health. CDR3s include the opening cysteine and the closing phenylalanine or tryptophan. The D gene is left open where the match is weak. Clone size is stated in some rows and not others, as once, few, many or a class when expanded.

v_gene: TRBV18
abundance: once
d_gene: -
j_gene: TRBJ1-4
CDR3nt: TGTGCCAGCTCGCGGGGGGTCGAAGAAAAACTGTTTTTT
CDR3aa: CASSRGVEEKLFF

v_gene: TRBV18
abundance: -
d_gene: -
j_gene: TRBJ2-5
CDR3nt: TGTGCCAGCTCACCACGCGGGCCCCAAGAGACCCAGTACTTC
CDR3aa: CASSPRGPQETQYF

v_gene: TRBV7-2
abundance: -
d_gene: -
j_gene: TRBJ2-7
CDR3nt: TGTGCCAGCAGCAGAATAGAGGGACGGAGGTACTTC
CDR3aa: CASSRIEGRRYF

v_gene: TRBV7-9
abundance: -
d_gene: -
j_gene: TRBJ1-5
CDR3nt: TGTGCCAGCAGCTTCGTCGGTCAGCCCCAGCATTTT
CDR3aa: CASSFVGQPQHF

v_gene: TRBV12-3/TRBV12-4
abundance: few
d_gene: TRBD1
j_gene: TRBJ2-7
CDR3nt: TGTGCCAGCAGTTTGGAGACAGGGACCCACGAGCAGTACTTC
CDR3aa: CASSLETGTHEQYF

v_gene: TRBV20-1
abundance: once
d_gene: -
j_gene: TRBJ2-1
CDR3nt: TGCAGTGCTAGAGATAGGACGGGACCATACAATGAGCAGTTCTTC
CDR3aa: CSARDRTGPYNEQFF

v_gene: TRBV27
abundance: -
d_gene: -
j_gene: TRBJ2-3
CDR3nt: TGTGCCAGCAGTTCCCCGGGGGTCCGGGGGAGGGATACGCAGTATTTT
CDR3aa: CASSSPGVRGRDTQYF

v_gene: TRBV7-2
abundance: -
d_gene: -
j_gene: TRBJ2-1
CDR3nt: TGTGCCAGCAGCTTAGAACTAGCTTCCAATGAGCAGTTCTTC
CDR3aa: CASSLELASNEQFF

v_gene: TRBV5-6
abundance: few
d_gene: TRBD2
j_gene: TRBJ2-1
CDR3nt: TGTGCCAGCAGCTTAACTAGCGGGAGTACCAATGAGCAGTTCTTC
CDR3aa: CASSLTSGSTNEQFF

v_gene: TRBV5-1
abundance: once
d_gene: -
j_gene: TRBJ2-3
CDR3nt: TGCGCCAGCAGCTTGGCGGCTAGCGTGGATACGCAGTATTTT
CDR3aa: CASSLAASVDTQYF

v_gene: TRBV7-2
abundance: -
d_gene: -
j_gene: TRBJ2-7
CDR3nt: TGTGCCAGCAGTAAACACCGGGCCGCCGGGGCCTACGAGCAGTACTTC
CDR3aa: CASSKHRAAGAYEQYF

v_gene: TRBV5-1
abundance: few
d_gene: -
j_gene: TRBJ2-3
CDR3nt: TGCGCCAGCACGGGCAAGGGAGGTGGCACAGATACGCAGTATTTT
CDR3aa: CASTGKGGGTDTQYF

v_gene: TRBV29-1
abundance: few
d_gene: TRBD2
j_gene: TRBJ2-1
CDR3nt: TGCAGCGTCCCGGGACTAGCGCACAATGAGCAGTTCTTC
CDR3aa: CSVPGLAHNEQFF

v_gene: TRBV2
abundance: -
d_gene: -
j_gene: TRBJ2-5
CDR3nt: TGTGCCGGTAGTGGTGGAGAGACCCAGTACTTC
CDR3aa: CAGSGGETQYF

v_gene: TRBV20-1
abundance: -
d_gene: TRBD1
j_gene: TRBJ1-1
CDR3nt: TGCAGTGCCAAACAGGGGGCTCTGGGTAACACTGAAGCTTTCTTT
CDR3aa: CSAKQGALGNTEAFF

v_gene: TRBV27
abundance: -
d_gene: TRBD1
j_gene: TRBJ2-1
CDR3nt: TGTGCCAGCAGTATGACCCGACAGGGGGCCGGCTACAATGAGCAGTTCTTC
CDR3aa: CASSMTRQGAGYNEQFF

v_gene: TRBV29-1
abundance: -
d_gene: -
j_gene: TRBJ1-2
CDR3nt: TGCAGCGTAATCCTTATTGACTTTTATGGCTACACCTTC
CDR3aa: CSVILIDFYGYTF

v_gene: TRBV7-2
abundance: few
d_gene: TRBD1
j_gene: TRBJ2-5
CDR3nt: TGTGCCAGCAGCTTAGGGCCCGGGACAGGGGAGACCCAGTACTTC
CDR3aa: CASSLGPGTGETQYF

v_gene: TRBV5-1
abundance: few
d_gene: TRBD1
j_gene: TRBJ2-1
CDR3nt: TGCGCCAGCAGCTTGGTAGGGACAGCATACAATGAGCAGTTCTTC
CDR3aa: CASSLVGTAYNEQFF

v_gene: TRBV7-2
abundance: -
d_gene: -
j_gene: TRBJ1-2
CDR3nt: TGTGCCAGCAGCGTAAATGCCTTGGGGTATGGCTACACCTTC
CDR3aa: CASSVNALGYGYTF

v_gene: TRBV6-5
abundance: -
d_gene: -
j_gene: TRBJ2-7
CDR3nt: TGTGCCAGCAGTTACTCGGGTCGCGCTCTCTACGAGCAGTACTTC
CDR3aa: CASSYSGRALYEQYF

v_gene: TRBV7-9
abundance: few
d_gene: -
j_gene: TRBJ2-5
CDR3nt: TGTGCCAGCAGCTTAGCCTCGCTCCAGGGAGAGACCCAGTACTTC
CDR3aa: CASSLASLQGETQYF

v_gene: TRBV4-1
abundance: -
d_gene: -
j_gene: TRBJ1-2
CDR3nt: TGCGCCAGCAGTCAAGAGCGGGGTATTAGGGATGGCTACACCTTC
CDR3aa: CASSQERGIRDGYTF

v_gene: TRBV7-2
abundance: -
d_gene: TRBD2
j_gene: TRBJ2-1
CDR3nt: TGTACCAGCAGCCCTCCGGCCCAACTAGCGGGAGGCTACAATGAGCAGTTCTTC
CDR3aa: CTSSPPAQLAGGYNEQFF

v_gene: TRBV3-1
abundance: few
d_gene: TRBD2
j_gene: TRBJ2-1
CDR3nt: TGTGCCAGCAGCCAGCCGCTTAGACTAGCGGGGGCATACAATGAGCAGTTCTTC
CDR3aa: CASSQPLRLAGAYNEQFF

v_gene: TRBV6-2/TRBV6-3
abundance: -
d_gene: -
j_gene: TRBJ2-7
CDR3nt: TGTGCCAGCAGCCCCTTGTGGGAGGACGAGCAGTACTTC
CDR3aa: CASSPLWEDEQYF

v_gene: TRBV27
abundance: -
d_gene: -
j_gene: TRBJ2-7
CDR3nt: TGTGCCAGCAGTTTCCGGGGGTGGGAGCAGTACTTC
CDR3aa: CASSFRGWEQYF

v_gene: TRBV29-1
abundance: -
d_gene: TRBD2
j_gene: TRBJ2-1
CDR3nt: TGCAGCGTGACTCCGGGACTAGCTAACAATGAGCAGTTCTTC
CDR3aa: CSVTPGLANNEQFF

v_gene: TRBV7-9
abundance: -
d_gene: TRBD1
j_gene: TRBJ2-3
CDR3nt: TGTGCCAGCATATCCGAGACAGGGTTAATTCTTGGGACGCAGTATTTT
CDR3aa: CASISETGLILGTQYF

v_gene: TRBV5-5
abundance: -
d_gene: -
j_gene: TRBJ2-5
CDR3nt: TGTGCCAGCAGCTCGAGGGCGGTTCAGGAGACCCAGTACTTC
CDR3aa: CASSSRAVQETQYF

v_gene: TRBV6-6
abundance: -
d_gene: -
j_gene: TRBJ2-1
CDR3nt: TGTGCCAGCAGCCCCGGTTTTGGTCCAGGCAATGAGCAGTTCTTC
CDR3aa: CASSPGFGPGNEQFF

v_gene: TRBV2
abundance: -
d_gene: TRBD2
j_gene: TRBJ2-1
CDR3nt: TGTGCCAGCAGTGAAGAAGGAGCGGGAGGATCTGAGCAGTTCTTC
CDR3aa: CASSEEGAGGSEQFF

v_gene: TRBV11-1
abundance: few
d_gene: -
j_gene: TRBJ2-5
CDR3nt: TGTGCCAGCAGCTTAGAGATCTACGGGCGGCCGCAGGAGACCCAGTACTTC
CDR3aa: CASSLEIYGRPQETQYF

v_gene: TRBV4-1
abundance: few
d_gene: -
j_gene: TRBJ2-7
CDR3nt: TGCGCCAGCAGCCAAGGGAGTGCGGCCTACGAGCAGTACTTC
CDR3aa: CASSQGSAAYEQYF

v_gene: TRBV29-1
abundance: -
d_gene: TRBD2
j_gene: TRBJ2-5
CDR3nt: TGCAGCGTTGGTCCTAGCGGGAGTAGGGAGCAGTACTTC
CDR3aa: CSVGPSGSREQYF

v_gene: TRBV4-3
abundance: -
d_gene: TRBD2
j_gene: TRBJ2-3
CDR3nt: TGCGCCAGCAGCCAAGATCGGTGGTGGGAGGGGAACGCAGATACGCAGTATTTT
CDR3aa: CASSQDRWWEGNADTQYF

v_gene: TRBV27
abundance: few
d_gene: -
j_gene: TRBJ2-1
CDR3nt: TGTGCCAGCAGCATTACAGGACGGTCTAACAATGAGCAGTTCTTC
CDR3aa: CASSITGRSNNEQFF

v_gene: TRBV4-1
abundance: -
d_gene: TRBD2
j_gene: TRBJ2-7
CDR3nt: TGCGCCAGCAGCCAAGAGGGGAGGGTAACCGAGCAGTACTTC
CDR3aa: CASSQEGRVTEQYF

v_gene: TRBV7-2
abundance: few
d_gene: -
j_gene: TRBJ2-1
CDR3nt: TGTGCCAGCAGCTCGTACCAGGGGTTTCAGTTCTTC
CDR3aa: CASSSYQGFQFF

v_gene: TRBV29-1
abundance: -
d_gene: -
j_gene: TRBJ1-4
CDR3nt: TGCAGCGTCGGAGAGGGGACTAATGAAAAACTGTTTTTT
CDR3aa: CSVGEGTNEKLFF

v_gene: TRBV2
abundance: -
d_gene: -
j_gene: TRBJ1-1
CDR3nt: TGTGCCAGCAGCAAGACACCGATGAACACTGAAGCTTTCTTT
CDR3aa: CASSKTPMNTEAFF

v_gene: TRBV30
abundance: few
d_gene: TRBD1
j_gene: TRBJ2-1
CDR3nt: TGTGCCTGGGAGCGACGGGACAGGGACTACAATGAGCAGTTCTTC
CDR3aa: CAWERRDRDYNEQFF

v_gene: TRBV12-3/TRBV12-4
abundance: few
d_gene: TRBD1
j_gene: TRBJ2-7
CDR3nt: TGTGCCAGCAGTCCCCGGACAGGGGGCTACAACGAGCAGTACTTC
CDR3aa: CASSPRTGGYNEQYF

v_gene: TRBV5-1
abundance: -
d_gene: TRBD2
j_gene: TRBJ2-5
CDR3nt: TGCGCCAGCAGCTTCATTAGCGGGAGATCTTCAGAGACCCAGTACTTC
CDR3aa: CASSFISGRSSETQYF

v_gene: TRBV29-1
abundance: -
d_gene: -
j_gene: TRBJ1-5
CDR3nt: TGCAGCGTTATGGACGCAGCCCAGCATTTT
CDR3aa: CSVMDAAQHF

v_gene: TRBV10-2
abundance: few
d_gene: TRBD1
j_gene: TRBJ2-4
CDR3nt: TGCGCCAGCAGTTCAGGGGGACAGCAGTACTTC
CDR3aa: CASSSGGQQYF

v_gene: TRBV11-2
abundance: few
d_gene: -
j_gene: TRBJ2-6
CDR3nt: TGTGCCAGCAGCTTCAGCTTAGGCTCTGGGGCCAACGTCCTGACTTTC
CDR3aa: CASSFSLGSGANVLTF

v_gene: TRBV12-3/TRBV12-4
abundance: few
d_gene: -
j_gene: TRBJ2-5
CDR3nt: TGTGCCAGCAGCCTTCCCCGGGAGACCCAGTACTTC
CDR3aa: CASSLPRETQYF

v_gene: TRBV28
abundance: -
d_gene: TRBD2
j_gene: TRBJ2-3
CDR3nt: TGTGCCAGCAAACCGGTGGGCAGGACGGGGGGTACGCAGTATTTT
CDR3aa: CASKPVGRTGGTQYF

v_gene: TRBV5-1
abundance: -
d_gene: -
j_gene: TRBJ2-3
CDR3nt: TGCGCCAGCAGCTTGGTAGGGGACCCCACAGATACGCAGTATTTT
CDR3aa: CASSLVGDPTDTQYF

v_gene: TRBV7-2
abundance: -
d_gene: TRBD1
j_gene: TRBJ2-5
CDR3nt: TGTGCCAGCAGCCCGGGACAGGGGGCGATGGAGACCCAGTACTTC
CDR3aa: CASSPGQGAMETQYF

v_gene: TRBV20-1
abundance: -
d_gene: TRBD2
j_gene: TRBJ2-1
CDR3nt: TGCAGTGCTGACAAAGCGGGAGGGCCGAGTGAGCAGTTCTTC
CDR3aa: CSADKAGGPSEQFF

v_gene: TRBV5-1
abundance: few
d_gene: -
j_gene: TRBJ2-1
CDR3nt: TGCGCCAGCAGGGCGGGACGAGCGGCAAACAATGAGCAGTTCTTC
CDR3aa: CASRAGRAANNEQFF

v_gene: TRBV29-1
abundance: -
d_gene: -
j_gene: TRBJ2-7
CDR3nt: TGCAGCGTGACCTTTGGGCGGGGTCACTACGAGCAGTACTTC
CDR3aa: CSVTFGRGHYEQYF